The T cell receptor (beta chain) described here comes from a study of cytomegalovirus exposure and HLA in healthy donors. Worth noting for this clone: What it recognizes is unknown.

PCR used 60 Vbeta primers and 13 Jbeta primers. The repertoire was sequenced with immunoSEQ multiplex PCR; TCRdb's copy has only in-frame clones and lacks some. The table records 150,000 to 170,000 clones, approximately 69% of them present only once. This CDR3 is 14 amino acids long. V was trimmed by 5 bases and J by 4 bases, leaving 13 bases between them. Per germline, CDR1 SEHNR and CDR2 FQNEAQ (reference sequence). General study points: Another analysis was done later, and it associated fewer than 20,000 TCR beta sequences with HLA alleles at 0.05 false discovery rate.

The gene calls are TRBV7-9 and TRBJ2-3; D is perhaps TRBD2 (7 bases). The origin of this receptor is a man in his thirties or forties in good health and CMV-seronegative. The source material was PBMCs. The chain's CDR3 is CASSQGRVADTQYF. The CDR3 DNA reads as TGTGCCAGCAGCCAGGGGAGGGTAGCAGATACGCAGTATTTT.